A selection of T cell receptor beta chains follows, all from one sample in a study of blood T cells in healthy people across ages. From the 5' RACE reads, TCRdb called clonotypes with MiXCR, one entry per CDR3 protein. Here the sample spans about 1.5 million distinct CDR3 sequences, 42% being singletons. The material sequenced was blood. All receptors derive from a young woman in good health. Both conserved end residues are part of each CDR3. The D gene is left open where the match is weak. Some rows have no size entry. The others give once, few or many, or a class for an expanded clone.

few | TRBD1 | TRBJ1-4 | TRBV4-1 | TGCGCCAGCAGCCAATACTCCGGGACAGGGGGCAATGAAAAACTGTTTTTT | CASSQYSGTGGNEKLFF
NA | NA | TRBJ2-5 | TRBV5-6 | TGTGCCAGCAGCTTGTCGCCAACATCTCCGTCCGCGGGAAAAGAGACCCAGTACTTC | CASSLSPTSPSAGKETQYF
NA | NA | TRBJ2-1 | TRBV7-8 | TGTGCCAGCAGCTCTCCGCCTCCAACTAATGGGGAGCAGTTCTTC | CASSSPPPTNGEQFF
NA | TRBD1 | TRBJ2-5 | TRBV9 | TGTGCCAGCAGCACCCCTAAGGACAGGGGTACGATTATAAGTGGAGAGACCCAGTACTTC | CASSTPKDRGTIISGETQYF
NA | TRBD2 | TRBJ2-1 | TRBV4-1 | TGCGCCAGCAGCGTCAAGCGGGGGGCGCTTAATGAGCAGTTCTTC | CASSVKRGALNEQFF
NA | NA | TRBJ2-3 | TRBV5-1 | TGCGCCAGCAGCTTGGGGGTCTCTCGGTGGGATACGCAGTATTTT | CASSLGVSRWDTQYF
NA | TRBD2 | TRBJ2-5 | TRBV13 | TGTGCCAGCAGCCTGCTGCGGCGGGGGTTTCAAGAGACCCAGTACTTC | CASSLLRRGFQETQYF
NA | TRBD1 | TRBJ1-1 | TRBV6-5 | TGTGCCAGCAGTTATGTTGGGGGGCCAGGGGGGTCTCTTGTCACTGAAGCTTTCTTT | CASSYVGGPGGSLVTEAFF
few | NA | TRBJ2-2 | TRBV5-1 | TGCGCCAGCAGCCCGTTCACTAGCATGAACACCGGGGAGCTGTTTTTT | CASSPFTSMNTGELFF
few | TRBD2 | TRBJ2-1 | TRBV20-1 | TGCAGTGCCGATGGAGGGGCTAGCGGAAACAATGAGCAGTTCTTC | CSADGGASGNNEQFF
NA | NA | TRBJ2-7 | TRBV6-5 | TGTGCCAGCAGTGATCGGCAGGGAGGCGAGCAGTACTTC | CASSDRQGGEQYF
NA | TRBD2 | TRBJ2-1 | TRBV5-1 | TGCGCCAGCAGCTGGCCGGGACTAGCCAATGAGCAGTTCTTC | CASSWPGLANEQFF
few | NA | TRBJ2-1 | TRBV27 | TGTGCCAGCAGACAAAATACCGAGCAGTTCTTC | CASRQNTEQFF